The following is a T cell receptor beta chain sequence with its context. The clone's antigen remains unknown. Per-base qualities were not stored, and no clone one base away is much larger. Libraries were prepared through the immunoSEQ multiplex PCR assay. Processing in the source paper ran as follows. To diagnose cytomegalovirus status from the catalog of TCR beta chain sequences, a statistical classification framework was built. The source is immuneACCESS, and TCRdb retained only in-frame sequences with V and J called. Part of the clones is not carried over; for the studies checked, unresolved V genes explain less than half of this, and the remainder is unexplained. The V and J calls and clone size are taken from that table; D and trimming were inferred from the DNA. Counted in this sample were 150,000 to 200,000 clones; 80% to 90% of them appeared once. The ten largest account for approximately 1.5% of the sample.

This specimen comes from a study of cytomegalovirus exposure and HLA in healthy donors (TCRdb year 2017). For the wider study: According to a later analysis, one platform produced both the roughly 120 validation repertoires and the 670 or so repertoires of the first cohort. The aim of the study was to test whether cataloging public T cell receptors could identify signatures of past pathogen exposure. Besides the first cohort of roughly 640 subjects, a separate validation cohort made up of 120 different subjects was used. High-throughput TCR immunosequencing, statistical association of individual TCRs with disease status, and machine learning were combined to predict cytomegalovirus infection status. Study-wide conclusions, independent of this receptor: The authors suggested that the approach could potentially be generalized to other disease states and immunological phenotypes. A total of fewer than 200 TCR beta chains were listed by the study as associated with cytomegalovirus. All 120 or so repertoires were used to score co-occurrence in the validation cohort in a later analysis, because that analysis had no HLA typing for the cohort. In vitro tests confirmed that a few of the cytomegalovirus-associated TCR beta chains recognize cytomegalovirus antigens. A later analysis found that TCRs clustered in the first cohort also tended to co-occur in the approximately 120 validation repertoires, with roughly 95% of cluster scores above 0. Most TCR sequences were observed very rarely across donors, whereas some public TCRs were present in many individuals. Cytomegalovirus status was reported to be diagnosed by the classifier with high specificity and sensitivity in both the original and validation cohorts.

The donors belonged to the validation cohort of about 120 subjects, which was separate from the roughly 700-subject first cohort. Taken from the germline V gene, the CDR1 and CDR2 loops are MGHDK and SYGVNS. From the cysteine through the phenylalanine, the CDR3 covers 14 amino acids. This entry keeps only the CDR3 DNA: 42 bases, framed from base 1. Trimming costs V 3 bases and J 8 bases, and their ends lie 13 bases apart. The chain is assembled from TRBV25-1 and TRBJ1-4; the D gene cannot be resolved reliably. The specimen sequenced was PBMCs. This TCR derives from a woman between 25 and 40 years old in good health and CMV-seronegative. The CDR3 amino acid sequence is: CASSEAGTGEKLFF. The base sequence is TGTGCCAGCAGTGAGGCAGGAACGGGGGAAAAACTGTTTTTT.